This note documents a single T cell receptor beta chain sequence. What it binds is not known. Together with a sample-barcoded 5' primer, a J-beta primer mix was included in a second PCR lasting about 6 to 11 cycles. TCRdb re-derived calls from the 5' RACE reads in MiXCR, one entry per CDR3 protein. Of roughly 1,300,000 distinct CDR3 sequences listed, around 59% are singletons. This sample was included in a study of blood T cells in healthy people across ages. Whole-study context: The template switching approach captured approximately one barcoded beta molecule for every two T cells.

The V gene end was trimmed by 0 bases and the J gene end by 5 bases; junction bases not matched to a gene: 17. CDR3 length: 19 amino acids. The germline gives CDR1 MGHRA, CDR2 YSYEKL. Notes on the study in general: Diversity figures derived from one million T cells were judged to underestimate the true value. Per million T cells, the diversity of TCR beta decreased roughly linearly as age advanced.

The rearrangement uses TRBV4-1 and TRBJ2-7, with 9 nucleotides matching TRBD2. The sample comprised blood. The source of this sequence is a man aged 18 to 30 in good health. The CDR3 loop is CASSQEGGLAGSGSDEQYF. The CDR3 bases are TGCGCCAGCAGCCAAGAAGGTGGGCTAGCGGGATCGGGATCGGACGAGCAGTACTTC.